This TCR beta chain was recorded in a study of blood T cell repertoires in COVID-19. About the study: COVID-19 samples collected from the United States, Italy and Spain covered acute and convalescent phases.

The length of the CDR3 is 15 residues. CDR1 and CDR2 from the germline V gene are MNHEY and SMNVEV (reference sequence). With 7 bases clipped from V and 1 base from J, the junction kept 6 bases outside the gene matches. As originally analysed: Nucleated cell number was recorded as an estimate derived from reference gene primer amplification. Generated by immunoSEQ multiplex PCR, the TCRdb table keeps only in-frame clones and is missing some. V, J and clone size are those of that table, while D and trimming were read from the DNA. This sample has roughly 200,000 clones, with more than 75% found just once.

The source of this sequence is a woman younger than 35 who had recovered from COVID-19. This chain joins TRBV27 and TRBJ2-5, with 10 bases matching TRBD2. The specimen was peripheral blood. CDR3 loop: CASKPGLAAQETQYF. Here the CDR3 DNA reads TGTGCCAGCAAACCCGGACTAGCGGCCCAAGAGACCCAGTACTTC.